Sequencing of this T cell receptor beta chain was carried out in a study of OX40 agonist ivuxolimab in advanced cancers. Clones were sequenced by immunoSEQ multiplex PCR, and TCRdb holds only the in-frame ones, with some missing. The sample has 40,000 to 55,000 clones, 70% to 90% seen once; the top ten hold approximately 5.9%. The CDR3 runs 21 residues. From germline, CDR1 is SGHTA and CDR2 FQGTGA. V shed 1 base and J 0 bases; nucleotides not matched to a gene: 10. The chain employs TRBV7-3 and TRBJ2-6; 12 nucleotides agree with TRBD2. The clonotype comes from an adult with an advanced solid tumor such as melanoma, head and neck, liver or kidney cancer. The material was CD4+ or CD8+ T cells sorted from blood, obtained in a trial of the OX40 agonist ivuxolimab. This CDR3 reads CASSLRPGLAGSSSGANVLTF. The CDR3, as DNA: TGTGCCAGCAGCTTAAGGCCGGGACTAGCGGGCTCAAGCTCTGGGGCCAACGTCCTGACTTTC.